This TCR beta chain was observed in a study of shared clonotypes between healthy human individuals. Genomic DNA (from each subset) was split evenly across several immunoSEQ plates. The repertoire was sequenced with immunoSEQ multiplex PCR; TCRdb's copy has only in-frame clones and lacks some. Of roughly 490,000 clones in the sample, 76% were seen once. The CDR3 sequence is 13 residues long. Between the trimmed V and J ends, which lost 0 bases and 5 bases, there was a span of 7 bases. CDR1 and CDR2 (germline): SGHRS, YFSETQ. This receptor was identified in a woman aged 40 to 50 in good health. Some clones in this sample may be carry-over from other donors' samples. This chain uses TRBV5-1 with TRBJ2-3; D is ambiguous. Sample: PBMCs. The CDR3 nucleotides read TGCGCCAGCAGCTTGGATCGAGGAGATACGCAGTATTTT. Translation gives CASSLDRGDTQYF. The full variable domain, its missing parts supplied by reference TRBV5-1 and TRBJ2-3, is KAGVTQTPRYLIKTRGQQVTLSCSPISGHRSVSWYQQTPGQGLQFLFEYFSETQRNKGNFPGRFSGRQFSNSRSEMNVSTLELGDSALYLCASSLDRGDTQYFGPGTRLTVL.